This T cell receptor beta chain was sequenced during a study of graft-versus-host responses after intestinal transplantation. Germline V gene data show CDR1 as LNHDA and CDR2 as SQIVND (reference sequence). This CDR3 has 14 residues. Trimming left V 5 bases short and J 4 bases short, with 15 bases between. Details on this clone: The antigen is not known. Within the sample, other DNA sequences also encode this same CDR3.

Study-level results: Allografts from individuals with graft-donor T cell macrochimerism displayed high graft-versus-host to host-versus-graft clonal ratios.

Sequencing was performed with immunoSEQ multiplex PCR; in TCRdb, only in-frame clones are kept and a portion is missing. The sample includes roughly 96,000 clones, roughly nine tenths seen only once; the top ten take around 0.53%. The clonotype was recovered from a human donor who received an intestinal transplant. This chain uses TRBV19 with TRBJ2-7; a weak D match, TRBD2 (6 bases). Sequencing was performed on unstimulated CD8+ T cells sorted from spleen or lymph node cells, taken before intestinal transplant. CDR3 sequence: CASSPGLGPYEQYF. For the CDR3, the DNA is TGTGCCAGTAGTCCGGGACTCGGACCGTACGAGCAGTACTTC.